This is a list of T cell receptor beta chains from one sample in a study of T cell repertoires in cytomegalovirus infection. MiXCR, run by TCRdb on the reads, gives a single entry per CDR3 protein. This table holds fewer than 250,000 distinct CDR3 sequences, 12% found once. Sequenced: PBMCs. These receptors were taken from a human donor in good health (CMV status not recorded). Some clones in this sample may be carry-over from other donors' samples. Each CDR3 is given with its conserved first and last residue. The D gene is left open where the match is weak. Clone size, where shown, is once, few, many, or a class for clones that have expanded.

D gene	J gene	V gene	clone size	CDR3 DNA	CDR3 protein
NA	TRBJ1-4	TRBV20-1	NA	TGCAGTGCTAGGGGACCAACTAATGAAAAACTGTTTTTT	CSARGPTNEKLFF
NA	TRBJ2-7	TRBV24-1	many	TGTGCCACCAGTTCCCGAGGGTACGAGCAGTACTTC	CATSSRGYEQYF
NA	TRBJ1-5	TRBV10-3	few	TGTGCCATCAGGGACACAGGGACCAATCAGCCCCAGCATTTT	CAIRDTGTNQPQHF
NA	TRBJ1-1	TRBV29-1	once	TGCAGCTCCAGGACGGCGAACACTGAAGCTTTCTTT	CSSRTANTEAFF
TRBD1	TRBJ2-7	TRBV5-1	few	TGCGCCAGCGGGACAGGGAGGGCCTACGAGCAGTACTTC	CASGTGRAYEQYF
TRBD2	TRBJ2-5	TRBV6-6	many	TGTGCCAGCAGGGGGACTAGCGGGAGAGACCAGACCCAGTACTTC	CASRGTSGRDQTQYF
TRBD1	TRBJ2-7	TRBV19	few	TGTGCCAGTAGCTCACAGGGGTCGAGCGAGCAGTACTTC	CASSSQGSSEQYF
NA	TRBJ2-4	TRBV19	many	TGTGCCAGTAGTCCTCGGGGGCCTGTAGCCAAAAACATTCAGTACTTC	CASSPRGPVAKNIQYF
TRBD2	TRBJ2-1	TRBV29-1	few	TGCAGCCCGGGACTAGCGGGTGAGCAGTTCTTC	CSPGLAGEQFF
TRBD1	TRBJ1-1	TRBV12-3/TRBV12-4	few	TGTGCCAGCACCACCGGACAGGCCCTGGGGGCTTTCTTT	CASTTGQALGAFF
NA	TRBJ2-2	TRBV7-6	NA	TGTGCCAGCAGCTTAGAGCTTTTGAGGGGAATAGGCGGGGAGCTGTTTTTT	CASSLELLRGIGGELFF
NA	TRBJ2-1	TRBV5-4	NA	TGTGCCAGCAGCTCTGACACTGCGGGACAGTGGATATTGCAGTTCTTC	CASSSDTAGQWILQFF